This T cell receptor beta chain was captured in a study of blood T cells in healthy people across ages. The study, taken as a whole, reports: Because sorting was not performed, PBMCs prevented conclusive naive versus antigen-experienced comparison.

This CDR3 spans 14 amino acids. Trimming cost V 2 bases and J 5 bases; bases outside gene matches: 6. Germline V gene lookup returns CDR1 SQVTM and CDR2 ANQGSEA. A second PCR of 7 to 11 cycles used a sample-barcoded 5' primer and a J-beta primer mix. TCRdb re-called the 5' RACE reads through MiXCR, storing one row per CDR3 protein. The sample yields approximately 800,000 distinct CDR3 sequences, 58% seen once. This clonotype was observed once. Its antigen is undetermined. The total RNA that was extracted per sample amounted to at least 5.5 micrograms. The sample taken for sequencing was blood. This chain links TRBV29-1 with TRBJ2-5; 9 bases line up with TRBD2. This TCR was sampled from a man in his thirties or forties in good health. This CDR3 is CSVEIAGAGETQYF. DNA of the CDR3: TGCAGCGTTGAAATAGCGGGGGCGGGGGAGACCCAGTACTTC.